This entry describes one T cell receptor (beta chain). Its target is not known. The identical CDR3 is also encoded by other nucleotide sequences in the sample. The data originate from a study of cytomegalovirus exposure and HLA in healthy donors. General observations from the study: In an earlier analysis, about 87% or about 30%: the productive usage of most TCR beta V segments. In a later analysis, at a false discovery rate of 0.05, approximately 15,000 TCR beta sequences matched HLA alleles.

The CDR3 is made up of 12 amino acids. Per the germline V gene, CDR1 is KGHSH and CDR2 is LQKENI. Losses at the gene ends were 3 bases for V and 4 bases for J; bases not matched to a gene: 0. PCR was performed using 60 Vbeta and 13 Jbeta primers. This table comes from immunoSEQ multiplex PCR, and its TCRdb copy is limited to in-frame clones, with some not included. The sample carries 100,000 to 150,000 clones, about three quarters recorded once. It was healthy bone marrow donors who served as donors. The chain couples TRBV18 to TRBJ2-7, with 7 bases aligning to TRBD2. The sample comprised PBMCs. This clonotype was sampled from a human donor in good health. The CDR3 is CASSPGGYEQYF. The CDR3 bases are TGTGCCAGCTCACCCGGGGGGTACGAGCAGTACTTC.